This TCR beta chain comes out of a study of neurological immune-mediated disorders. Study-level results: Phylogenetic grouping put 18 of 34 multiple sclerosis patients' repertoires into one related-CDR3 cluster, a possible signature.

TCRdb reprocessed the 5' RACE reads with MiXCR, giving one entry per CDR3 protein. The sample gives over 65,000 distinct CDR3 sequences, 2.6% of which show up once; roughly 1.2% is in the top ten. Trimming cost V 3 bases and J 0 bases, with 12 bases left between them. The CDR3 is made up of 15 amino acids. CDR1 and CDR2 from the germline V gene are DFQATT and SNEGSKA (reference sequence). This clonotype has ten or more counts. Antigen specificity is unknown. The chain has TRBV20-1 and TRBJ2-1; D might be TRBD2 (6 bases). Material for sequencing was PBMCs. The source of this sequence is a woman between 25 and 40 years old with multiple sclerosis. In DNA, the CDR3 is TGCAGTGCTAGCCAGTCCGGGAGCTCCTACAATGAGCAGTTCTTC. Its translation: CSASQSGSSYNEQFF.